This record concerns one T cell receptor (beta chain) sequence. Its antigen is not known. At one end the junction does not follow the germline gene, possibly because of a read error. The data originate from a study of T cell repertoires in cytomegalovirus infection. The CDR3 has 14 amino acids. Germline V gene sequence: CDR1 SNHLY, CDR2 FYNNEI. TCRdb re-derived calls from the reads in MiXCR, one entry per CDR3 protein. The table shows 200,000 to 300,000 distinct CDR3 sequences, with 9.1% occurring only once. Study-level findings and limits: HLA-C-restricted CMV-specific TCR beta clonotypes prevailed in the ex vivo response. Cumulated frequencies of public TCR beta families served to identify carriers of CMV plus the relevant HLA.

Sequenced sample: PBMCs. The V call is TRBV2, the J call TRBJ1-5; 7 bases are shared with TRBD1. The receptor was derived from a human donor in good health (CMV status not recorded). Some clones in this sample may be carry-over from other donors' samples. CDR3 in DNA: TGTGCCAGCAGCGAAGGGGGCGGCGGTCAGCCCCAGCATTTT. It codes for CASSEGGGGQPQHF. Together with reference TRBV2 and TRBJ1-5, the CDR3 gives the full variable domain: EPEVTQTPSHQVTQMGQEVILRCVPISNHLYFYWYRQILGQKVEFLVSFYNNEISEKSEIFDDQFSVERPDGSNFTLKIRSTKLEDSAMYFCASSEGGGGQPQHFGDGTRLSIL.